This TCR beta chain was recorded in a study of cytotoxic CD8 clonotypes in ibrutinib-treated CLL. The wider study: Partial response was seen in about 24 patients and complete response in 2; after median roughly six years, around 15 stayed remitted, about 12 progressed. Study-level findings and limits: Clonality went up at the time of ibrutinib response, stayed stable in sustained remission, and later dropped back toward its baseline level at progression.

Sequencing used immunoSEQ multiplex PCR; TCRdb keeps in-frame clones, though not all of them. The sample holds 130,000 or so clones; roughly 84% are singletons and the top ten take less than 4%. As to this clone: Its target is not known.

Germline V gene lookup returns CDR1 SGHVS and CDR2 FQNEAQ. Germline trimming cut 5 bases from V and 7 bases from J; bases unmatched to any gene: 9. The CDR3 runs 14 residues. V and J are TRBV7-8 and TRBJ1-2; 8 bases are shared with TRBD1. The sequence came from a human donor with chronic lymphocytic leukemia. The sequencing used PBMCs, collected after 24 months of ibrutinib treatment. The CDR3 DNA reads TGTGCCAGCAGCGCGGGACAGGCCGTTGGTGGCTACACCTTC. Amino acid sequence: CASSAGQAVGGYTF.